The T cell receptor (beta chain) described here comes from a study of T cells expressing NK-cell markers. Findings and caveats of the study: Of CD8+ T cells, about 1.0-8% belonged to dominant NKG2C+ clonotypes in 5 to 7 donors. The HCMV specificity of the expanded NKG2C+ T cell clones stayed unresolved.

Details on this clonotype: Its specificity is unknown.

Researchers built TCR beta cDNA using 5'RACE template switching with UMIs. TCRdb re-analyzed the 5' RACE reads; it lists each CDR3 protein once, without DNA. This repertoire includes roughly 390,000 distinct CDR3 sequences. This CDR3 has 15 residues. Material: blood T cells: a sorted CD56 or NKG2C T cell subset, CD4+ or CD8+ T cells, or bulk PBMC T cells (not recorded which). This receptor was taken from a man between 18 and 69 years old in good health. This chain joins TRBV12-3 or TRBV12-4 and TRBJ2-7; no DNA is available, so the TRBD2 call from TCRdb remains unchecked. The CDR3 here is CASSFYASGGVTQYF.